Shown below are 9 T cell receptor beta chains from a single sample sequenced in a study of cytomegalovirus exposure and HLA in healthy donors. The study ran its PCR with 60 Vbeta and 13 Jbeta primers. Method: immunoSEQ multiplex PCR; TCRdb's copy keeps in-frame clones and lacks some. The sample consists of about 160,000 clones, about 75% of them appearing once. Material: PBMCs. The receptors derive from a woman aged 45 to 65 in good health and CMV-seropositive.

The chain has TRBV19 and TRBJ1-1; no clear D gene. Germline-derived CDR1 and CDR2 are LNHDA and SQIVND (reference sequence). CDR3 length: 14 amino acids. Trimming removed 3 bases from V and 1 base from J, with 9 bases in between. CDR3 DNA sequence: TGTGCCAGTAGTATGCGGGGTGGGAACACTGAAGCTTTCTTT. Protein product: CASSMRGGNTEAFF.

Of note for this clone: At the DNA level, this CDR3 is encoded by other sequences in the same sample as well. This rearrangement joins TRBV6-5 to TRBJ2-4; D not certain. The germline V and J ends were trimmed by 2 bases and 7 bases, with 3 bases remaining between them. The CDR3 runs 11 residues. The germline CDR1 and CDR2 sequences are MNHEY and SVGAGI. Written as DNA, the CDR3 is TGTGCCAGCAGTTACCTTAACATTCAGTACTTC. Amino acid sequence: CASSYLNIQYF.

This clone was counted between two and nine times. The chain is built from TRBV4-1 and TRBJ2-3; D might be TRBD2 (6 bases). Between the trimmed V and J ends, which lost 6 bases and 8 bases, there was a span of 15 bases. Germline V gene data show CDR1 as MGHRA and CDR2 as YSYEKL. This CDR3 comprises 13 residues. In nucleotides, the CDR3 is TGCGCCAGCAGACCTACTAGCATCGGTACGCAGTATTTT. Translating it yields CASRPTSIGTQYF.

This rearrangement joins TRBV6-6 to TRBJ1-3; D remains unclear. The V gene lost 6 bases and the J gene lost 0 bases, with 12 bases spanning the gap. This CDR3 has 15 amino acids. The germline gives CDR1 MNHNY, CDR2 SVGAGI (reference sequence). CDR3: CASRSRSFSGNTIYF. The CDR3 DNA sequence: TGTGCCAGCAGGTCTAGATCCTTCTCTGGAAACACCATATATTTT.

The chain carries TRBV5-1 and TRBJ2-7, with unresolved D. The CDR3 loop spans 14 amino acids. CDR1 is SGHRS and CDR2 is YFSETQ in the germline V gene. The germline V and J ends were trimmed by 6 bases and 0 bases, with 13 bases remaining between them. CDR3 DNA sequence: TGCGCCAGCAAGTTGGTTGATAGCTCCTACGAGCAGTACTTC. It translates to CASKLVDSSYEQYF.

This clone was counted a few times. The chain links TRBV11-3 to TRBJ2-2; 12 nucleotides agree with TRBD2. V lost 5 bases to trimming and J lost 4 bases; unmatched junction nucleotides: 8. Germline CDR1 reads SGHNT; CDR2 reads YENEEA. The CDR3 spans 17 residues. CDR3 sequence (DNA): TGTGCCAGCAGCCTGGGGCCGGGACTAGCGGGCACCGGGGAGCTGTTTTTT. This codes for CASSLGPGLAGTGELFF.

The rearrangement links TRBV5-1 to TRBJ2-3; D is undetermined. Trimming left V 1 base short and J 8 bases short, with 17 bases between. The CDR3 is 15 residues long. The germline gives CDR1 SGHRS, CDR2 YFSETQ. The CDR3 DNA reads TGCGCCAGCAGCTTGTATTCTGACGCTCGAGGTACGCAGTATTTT. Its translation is CASSLYSDARGTQYF.

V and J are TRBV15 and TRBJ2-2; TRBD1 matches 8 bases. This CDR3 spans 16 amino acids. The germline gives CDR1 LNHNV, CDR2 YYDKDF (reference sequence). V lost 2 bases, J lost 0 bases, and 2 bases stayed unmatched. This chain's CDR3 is CATSRQTGANTGELFF. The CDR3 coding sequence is TGTGCCACCAGCAGACAGACAGGGGCGAACACCGGGGAGCTGTTTTTT.

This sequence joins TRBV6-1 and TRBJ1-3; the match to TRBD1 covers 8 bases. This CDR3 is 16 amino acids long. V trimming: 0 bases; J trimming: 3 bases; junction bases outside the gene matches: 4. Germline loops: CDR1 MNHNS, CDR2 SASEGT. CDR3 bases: TGTGCCAGCAGTGAAGCAGGACAGGGAATTGGAAACACCATATATTTT. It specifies CASSEAGQGIGNTIYF.